This T cell receptor (beta chain) came from a study of Graves' ophthalmopathy and Graves' hyperthyroidism. Beta-chain TCR CDR3 regions were amplified from RNA transcripts. An initial RT-PCR round employing HTBI primers preceded a second-round multiplex PCR. From the multiplex PCR reads, TCRdb called clonotypes with MiXCR, one entry per CDR3 protein. The table has about 740,000 distinct CDR3 sequences, 35% to 50% seen once. On this clonotype: The junction departs from germline at one end; a sequencing error may be responsible.

CDR1 is SGHDT, CDR2 YYEEEE, per germline. This CDR3 comprises 11 residues. PBMCs were isolated by Ficoll-Paque density gradient centrifugation, using more than 8.5 ml of fresh peripheral blood as the starting material. The sequence came from an adult man with Graves' ophthalmopathy. The chain employs TRBV5-6 and TRBJ2-7; 8 nucleotides agree with TRBD1. The sample was peripheral blood. The CDR3 is CASSSDRGGLF. CDR3 DNA sequence: TGTGCCAGCAGCTCAGACAGGGGTGGATTATTC.